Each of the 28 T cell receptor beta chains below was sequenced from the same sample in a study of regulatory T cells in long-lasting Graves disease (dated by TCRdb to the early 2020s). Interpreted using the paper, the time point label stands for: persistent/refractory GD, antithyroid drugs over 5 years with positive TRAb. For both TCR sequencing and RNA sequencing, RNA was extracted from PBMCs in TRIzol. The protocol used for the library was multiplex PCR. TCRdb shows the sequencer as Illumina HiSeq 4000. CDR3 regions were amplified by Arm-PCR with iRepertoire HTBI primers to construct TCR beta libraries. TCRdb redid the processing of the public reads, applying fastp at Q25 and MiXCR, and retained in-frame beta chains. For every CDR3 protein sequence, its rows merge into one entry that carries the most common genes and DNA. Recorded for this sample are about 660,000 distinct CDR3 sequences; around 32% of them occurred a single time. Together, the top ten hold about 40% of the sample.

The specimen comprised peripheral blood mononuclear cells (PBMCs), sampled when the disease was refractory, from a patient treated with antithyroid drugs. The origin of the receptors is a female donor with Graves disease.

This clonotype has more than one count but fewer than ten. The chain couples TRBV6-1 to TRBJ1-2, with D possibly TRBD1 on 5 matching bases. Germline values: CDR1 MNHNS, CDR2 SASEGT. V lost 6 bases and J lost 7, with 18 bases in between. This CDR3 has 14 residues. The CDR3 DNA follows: TGTGCCAGCAGACTCGAGACAGCGACGGGTGGCTACACCTTC. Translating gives CASRLETATGGYTF.

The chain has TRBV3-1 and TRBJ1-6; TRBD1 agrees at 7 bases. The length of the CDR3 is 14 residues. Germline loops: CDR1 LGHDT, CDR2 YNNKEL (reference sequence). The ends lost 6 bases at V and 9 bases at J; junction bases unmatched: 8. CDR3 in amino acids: CASSRDRVFSPLHF. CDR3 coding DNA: TGTGCCAGCAGTCGAGACAGGGTCTTTTCACCCCTCCACTTT.

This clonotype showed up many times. The CDR3 loop is CASSLAVVAAEQYF. DNA for the CDR3: TGTGCCAGCAGTTTAGCCGTAGTAGCGGCCGAGCAGTACTTC. V usage is TRBV12-3 or TRBV12-4 and J usage is TRBJ2-7; possibly TRBD2 for D (6 bases). CDR3 length: 14 residues. Trimming stripped 0 bases from V and 6 bases from J, with 12 bases between.

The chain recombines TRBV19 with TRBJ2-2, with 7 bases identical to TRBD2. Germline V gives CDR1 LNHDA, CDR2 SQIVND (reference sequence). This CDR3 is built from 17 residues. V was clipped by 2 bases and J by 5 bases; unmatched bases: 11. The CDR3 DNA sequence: TGTGCCAGTAGTATATCAACCCTAGCGGAGGGGACCGGGGAGCTGTTTTTT. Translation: CASSISTLAEGTGELFF. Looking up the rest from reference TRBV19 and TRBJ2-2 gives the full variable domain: DGGITQSPKYLFRKEGQNVTLSCEQNLNHDAMYWYRQDPGQGLRLIYYSQIVNDFQKGDIAEGYSVSREKKESFPLTVTSAQKNPTAFYLCASSISTLAEGTGELFFGEGSRLTVL.

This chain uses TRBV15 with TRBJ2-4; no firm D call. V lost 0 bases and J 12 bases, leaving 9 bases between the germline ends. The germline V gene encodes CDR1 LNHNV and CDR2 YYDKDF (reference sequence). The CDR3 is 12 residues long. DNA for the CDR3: TGTGCCACCAGCAGAGATTTCGGTTCTCAGTACTTC. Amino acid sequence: CATSRDFGSQYF.

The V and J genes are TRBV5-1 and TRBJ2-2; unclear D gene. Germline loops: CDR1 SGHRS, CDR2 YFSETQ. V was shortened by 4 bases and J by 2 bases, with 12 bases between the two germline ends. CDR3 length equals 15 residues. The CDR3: CASSQTGPNTGELFF. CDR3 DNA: TGCGCCAGCAGCCAGACTGGTCCTAACACCGGGGAGCTGTTTTTT.

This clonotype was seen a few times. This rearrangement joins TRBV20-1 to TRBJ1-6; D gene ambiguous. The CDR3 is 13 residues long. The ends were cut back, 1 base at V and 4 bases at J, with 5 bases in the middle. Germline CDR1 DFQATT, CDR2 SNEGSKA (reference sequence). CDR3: CSARVGYNSPLHF. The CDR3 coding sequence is TGCAGTGCTAGAGTAGGGTATAATTCACCCCTCCACTTT.

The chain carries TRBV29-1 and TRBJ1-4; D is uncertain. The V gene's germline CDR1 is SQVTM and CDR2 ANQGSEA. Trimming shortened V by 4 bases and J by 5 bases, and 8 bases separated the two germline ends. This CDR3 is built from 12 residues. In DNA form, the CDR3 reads TGCAGCGTTGCCCCCGGGAATGAAAAACTGTTTTTT. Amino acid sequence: CSVAPGNEKLFF.

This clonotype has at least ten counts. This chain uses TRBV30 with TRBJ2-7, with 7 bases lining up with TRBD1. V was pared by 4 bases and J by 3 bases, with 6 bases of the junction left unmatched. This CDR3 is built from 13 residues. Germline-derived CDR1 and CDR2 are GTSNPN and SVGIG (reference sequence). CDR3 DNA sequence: TGTGCCTGGAACCCGGGACAGAACTACGAGCAGTACTTC. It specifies CAWNPGQNYEQYF. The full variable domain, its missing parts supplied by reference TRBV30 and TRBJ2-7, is SQTIHQWPATLVQPVGSPLSLECTVEGTSNPNLYWYRQAAGRGLQLLFYSVGIGQISSEVPQNLSASRPQDRQFILSSKKLLLSDSGFYLCAWNPGQNYEQYFGPGTRLTVT.

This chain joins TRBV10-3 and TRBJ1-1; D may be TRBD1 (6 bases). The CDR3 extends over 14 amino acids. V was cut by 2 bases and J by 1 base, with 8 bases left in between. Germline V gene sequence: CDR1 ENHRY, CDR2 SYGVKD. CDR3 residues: CAISEDRSNTEAFF. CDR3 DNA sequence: TGTGCCATCAGTGAGGACAGGTCGAACACTGAAGCTTTCTTT.

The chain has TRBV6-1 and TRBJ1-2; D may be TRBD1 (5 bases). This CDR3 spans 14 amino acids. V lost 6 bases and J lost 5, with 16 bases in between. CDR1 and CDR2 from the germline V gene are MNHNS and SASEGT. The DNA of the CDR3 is TGTGCCAGCAGGGAGCGAGGTGGGGCTTATGGCTACACCTTC. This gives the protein CASRERGGAYGYTF.

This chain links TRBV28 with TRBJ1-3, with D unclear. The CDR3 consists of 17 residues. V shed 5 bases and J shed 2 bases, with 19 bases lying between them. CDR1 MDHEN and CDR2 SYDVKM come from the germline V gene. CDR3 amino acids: CASSPRRAIVAGNTIYF. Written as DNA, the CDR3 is TGTGCCAGCAGTCCCCGGCGGGCGATAGTGGCTGGAAACACCATATATTTT.

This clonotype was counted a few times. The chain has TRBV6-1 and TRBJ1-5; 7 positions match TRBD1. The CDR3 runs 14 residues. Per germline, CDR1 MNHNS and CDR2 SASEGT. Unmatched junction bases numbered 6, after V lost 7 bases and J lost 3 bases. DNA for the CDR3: TGTGCCAGCACCAGGACAGGACCCAATCAGCCCCAGCATTTT. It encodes CASTRTGPNQPQHF.

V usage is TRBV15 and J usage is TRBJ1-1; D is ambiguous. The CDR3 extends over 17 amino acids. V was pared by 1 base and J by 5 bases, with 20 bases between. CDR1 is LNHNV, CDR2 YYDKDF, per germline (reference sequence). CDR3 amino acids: CATSRVFGTSGITEAFF. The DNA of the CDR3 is TGTGCCACCAGCAGAGTTTTTGGTACTTCGGGGATAACTGAAGCTTTCTTT.

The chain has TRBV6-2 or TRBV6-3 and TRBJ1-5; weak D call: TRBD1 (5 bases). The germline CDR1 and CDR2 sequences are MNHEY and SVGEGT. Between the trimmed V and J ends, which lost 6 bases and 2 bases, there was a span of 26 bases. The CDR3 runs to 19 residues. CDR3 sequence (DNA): TGTGCCAGCAGCCCCGGCGCAGGTGGCTTATTGGGGGGCAATCAGCCCCAGCATTTT. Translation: CASSPGAGGLLGGNQPQHF.

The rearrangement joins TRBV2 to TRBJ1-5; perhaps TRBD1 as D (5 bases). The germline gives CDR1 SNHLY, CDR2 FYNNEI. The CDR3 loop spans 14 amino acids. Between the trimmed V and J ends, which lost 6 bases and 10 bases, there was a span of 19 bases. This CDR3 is CASSRSPPTGPQHF. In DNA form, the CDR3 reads TGTGCCAGCAGCAGATCCCCCCCCACAGGACCCCAGCATTTT.

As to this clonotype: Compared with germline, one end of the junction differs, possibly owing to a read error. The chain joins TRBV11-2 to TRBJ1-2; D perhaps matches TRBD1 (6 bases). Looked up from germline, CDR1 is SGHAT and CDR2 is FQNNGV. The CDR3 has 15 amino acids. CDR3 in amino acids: CASSIRGGYNYGNTF. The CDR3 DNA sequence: TGTGCCAGCAGTATAAGGGGGGGGTATAACTATGGCAACACCTTC.

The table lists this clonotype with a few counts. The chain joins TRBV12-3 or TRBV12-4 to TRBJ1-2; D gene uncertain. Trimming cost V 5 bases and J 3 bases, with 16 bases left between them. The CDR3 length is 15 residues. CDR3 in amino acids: CASSRSGGFDYGYTF. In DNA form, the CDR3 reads TGTGCCAGCAGTAGATCGGGAGGATTTGACTATGGCTACACCTTC.

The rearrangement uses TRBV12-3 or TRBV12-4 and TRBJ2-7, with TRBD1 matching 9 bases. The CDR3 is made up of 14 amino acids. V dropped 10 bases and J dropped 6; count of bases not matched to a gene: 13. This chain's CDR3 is CATSGRTGDSEQYF. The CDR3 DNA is TGTGCCACCTCTGGCCGGACAGGGGATTCCGAGCAGTACTTC.

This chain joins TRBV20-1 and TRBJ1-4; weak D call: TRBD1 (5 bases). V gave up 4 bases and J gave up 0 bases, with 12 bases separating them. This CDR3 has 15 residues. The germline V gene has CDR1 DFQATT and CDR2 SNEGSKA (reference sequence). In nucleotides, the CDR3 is TGCAGTGCTATTTTGGGGACCCCAACTAATGAAAAACTGTTTTTT. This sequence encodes CSAILGTPTNEKLFF.

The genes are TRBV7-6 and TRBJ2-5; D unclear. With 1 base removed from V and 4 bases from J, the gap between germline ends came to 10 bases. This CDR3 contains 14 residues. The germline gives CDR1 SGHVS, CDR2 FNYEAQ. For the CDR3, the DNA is TGTGCCAGCAGCTTAGAGCGAGCACGAGAGACCCAGTACTTC. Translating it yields CASSLERARETQYF.

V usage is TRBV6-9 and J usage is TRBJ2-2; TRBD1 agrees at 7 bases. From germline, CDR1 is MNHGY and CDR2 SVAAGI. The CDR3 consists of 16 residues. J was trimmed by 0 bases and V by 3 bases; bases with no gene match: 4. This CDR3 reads CASSYRGGANTGELFF. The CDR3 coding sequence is TGTGCCAGCAGTTACCGAGGGGGCGCGAACACCGGGGAGCTGTTTTTT.

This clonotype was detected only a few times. CDR3 coding DNA: TGTGCCAGCAGCTCGCGACCCGGGGTAACTGAAGCTTTCTTT. Translation: CASSSRPGVTEAFF. The genes are TRBV7-3 and TRBJ1-1; D is unresolved. The CDR3 loop spans 14 amino acids. The germline CDR1 and CDR2 sequences are SGHTA and FQGTGA. The ends were cut back, 4 bases at V and 5 bases at J, with 14 bases in the middle.

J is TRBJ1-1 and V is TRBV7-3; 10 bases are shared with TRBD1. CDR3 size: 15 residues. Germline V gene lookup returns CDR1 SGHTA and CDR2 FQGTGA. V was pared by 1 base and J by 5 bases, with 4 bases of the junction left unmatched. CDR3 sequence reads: CASSLSGTGETEAFF. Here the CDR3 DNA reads TGTGCCAGCAGCTTAAGCGGGACAGGGGAGACTGAAGCTTTCTTT.

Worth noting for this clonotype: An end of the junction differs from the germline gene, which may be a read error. This CDR3 is CVSSGQGAQGYTF. Written as DNA, the CDR3 is TGTGTCAGCAGTGGACAGGGGGCGCAAGGCTACACCTTC. This chain links TRBV27 with TRBJ1-2, with 11 bases matching TRBD1. The CDR3 contains 13 residues. Germline values: CDR1 MNHEY, CDR2 SMNVEV (reference sequence).

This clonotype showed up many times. In nucleotides, the CDR3 is TGTGCCAGCAAAGGACAGGCAGTAGACACCTACGAGCAGTACTTC. Protein: CASKGQAVDTYEQYF. The chain employs TRBV6-1 and TRBJ2-7; 7 nucleotides agree with TRBD1. V trimming: 7 bases; J trimming: 2 bases; junction bases outside the gene matches: 11. CDR3 size: 15 residues. Germline values: CDR1 MNHNS, CDR2 SASEGT.

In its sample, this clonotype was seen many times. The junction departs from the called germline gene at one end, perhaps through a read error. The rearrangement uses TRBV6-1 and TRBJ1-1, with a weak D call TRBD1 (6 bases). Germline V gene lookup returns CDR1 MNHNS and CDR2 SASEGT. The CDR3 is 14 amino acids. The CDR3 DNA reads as TGTGCCAGCAGGGAAGGGGGTGTGAACACTGAAGCTTTCTTT. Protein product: CASREGGVNTEAFF.

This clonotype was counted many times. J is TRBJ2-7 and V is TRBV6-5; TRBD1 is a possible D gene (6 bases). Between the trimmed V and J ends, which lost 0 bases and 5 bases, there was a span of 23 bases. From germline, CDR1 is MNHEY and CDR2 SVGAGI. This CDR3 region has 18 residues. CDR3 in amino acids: CASSYSFRDTVGLHEQYF. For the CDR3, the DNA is TGTGCCAGCAGTTACTCCTTTAGGGACACCGTGGGGCTCCACGAGCAGTACTTC.